The table lists the clone carrying this T cell receptor beta chain with a count of one. Its cognate antigen is unknown. The sample is drawn from a study of cytomegalovirus exposure and HLA in healthy donors. Study observations and caveats: Diagnosis of cytomegalovirus status made by the classifier reportedly showed high specificity and sensitivity. Earlier findings revealed that most TCR beta V segments proved productive either about 87% or about 30% of the time.

The CDR3 is made up of 13 amino acids. The V and J ends lost 8 bases and 3 bases respectively, with 17 bases between them. Germline CDR1 GTSNPN, CDR2 SVGIG (reference sequence). Primers for the PCR totalled 60 Vbeta and 13 Jbeta. Clones were sequenced by immunoSEQ multiplex PCR, and TCRdb holds only the in-frame ones, with some missing. The repertoire holds 200,000 or so clones, with less than 85% as singletons. The sample consisted of PBMCs. This chain links TRBV30 with TRBJ2-7; a possible D gene is TRBD2 (5 bases). The sequence was obtained from a man aged 18 to 30 in good health and CMV-seronegative. Here the CDR3 DNA reads TGTGCCCTGGCTGGGAGACCGTTCTACGAGCAGTACTTC. Translation: CALAGRPFYEQYF.